This T cell receptor (beta chain) came from a study of cytomegalovirus exposure and HLA in healthy donors. Whole-study context: Most donors, roughly 77% of more than 300 genotyped, fell in the Caucasian-associated ancestry cluster.

Primers for the PCR totalled 60 Vbeta and 13 Jbeta. Repertoires were generated with immunoSEQ multiplex PCR, while TCRdb's copy carries only in-frame clones and drops some. The sample includes some 150,000 clones, just over 75% of them seen just once. The sequencing sample was made of PBMCs. This clonotype was obtained from a woman aged 25-40 years in good health and CMV-seropositive.

The CDR3 DNA reads as TGTGCCTGGAGTGGCACATCCTACGAGCAGTACTTC. It encodes CAWSGTSYEQYF. This chain links TRBV30 with TRBJ2-7; D not resolved. V was trimmed by 1 base and J by 1 base, leaving 5 bases between them. CDR1 and CDR2 from the germline V gene are GTSNPN and SVGIG (reference sequence). This CDR3 region has 12 residues.